The rows below give T cell receptor beta chains drawn from one sample of a study of cytomegalovirus exposure and HLA in healthy donors. Sequencing was performed with immunoSEQ multiplex PCR; in TCRdb, only in-frame clones are kept and a portion is missing. The sample comprises about 160,000 clones, 80% to 85% of which are singletons, and under 2% rests with the top ten. The sequenced sample consisted of PBMCs. The source is a man younger than 35 in good health and CMV-seronegative. CDR3s leave out the opening cysteine and the closing phenylalanine or tryptophan.

v_gene: TRBV5-1
CDR3aa: ASYPSVAGELF

v_gene: TRBV2
CDR3aa: ASSLQGVNSPLH

v_gene: TRBV5-1
CDR3aa: ASSTGQGAYGYT

v_gene: TRBV4-1
CDR3aa: ASSQDSRGLGYT

v_gene: TRBV6-5
CDR3aa: ASSLGSGSYEQY

v_gene: TRBV7-9
CDR3aa: ASSRTTALNEKLF

v_gene: TRBV18
CDR3aa: ASSPTGDWTTLH

v_gene: TRBV27
CDR3aa: ASSLSQGNTEAF

v_gene: TRBV5-1
CDR3aa: ASSLDRGGTEAF

v_gene: TRBV19
CDR3aa: ASSITWATEAF

v_gene: TRBV19
CDR3aa: ASSTSGSSYNEQF

v_gene: TRBV4-1
CDR3aa: ASSQPSGRAPYEQY

v_gene: TRBV7-9
CDR3aa: ASSLDGGTEAF

v_gene: TRBV28
CDR3aa: ASSPPAGGHTEAF

v_gene: TRBV6-5
CDR3aa: ASSSGSYNEQF

v_gene: TRBV11-1
CDR3aa: ASSLLGVGIGTEAF

v_gene: TRBV5-5
CDR3aa: ASSPGQGDTEAF

v_gene: TRBV7-2
CDR3aa: ASSLGSVSSGSGEQF

v_gene: TRBV7-2
CDR3aa: ASSLGASEETQY

v_gene: TRBV9
CDR3aa: ASSVAPDSNYGYT

v_gene: TRBV28
CDR3aa: ASSFMVGSDTEAF

v_gene: TRBV5-8
CDR3aa: ASSSGGIVPTEAF

v_gene: TRBV5-1
CDR3aa: ASSLRSLAGVTDTQY

v_gene: TRBV28
CDR3aa: ATLQGRLTEAF

v_gene: TRBV27
CDR3aa: ASSPGAGGNTGELF

v_gene: TRBV15
CDR3aa: ATSVKTGWYGYT

v_gene: TRBV5-4
CDR3aa: ASSLKYRTGKSHEQY

v_gene: TRBV6-1
CDR3aa: ASSETPGGLHEQY

v_gene: TRBV7-9
CDR3aa: SSSQRLAGGSDTQY

v_gene: TRBV13
CDR3aa: ASSLGLAAYNEQF

v_gene: TRBV9
CDR3aa: ASSDGQANYGYT

v_gene: TRBV30
CDR3aa: AWGQGTDQPQH

v_gene: TRBV7-2
CDR3aa: ASSRTQAVETQY

v_gene: TRBV6-6
CDR3aa: ATRTGGDGELF

v_gene: TRBV19
CDR3aa: ASNPRTGSSYEQY

v_gene: TRBV14
CDR3aa: ASSQDRGGANYGYT

v_gene: TRBV7-3
CDR3aa: ASSLEGGYAGELF

v_gene: TRBV5-8
CDR3aa: ASSYRSLNEKLF

v_gene: TRBV19
CDR3aa: ASSLGQASQETQY

v_gene: TRBV7-3
CDR3aa: ASSSSAGYEQY

v_gene: TRBV9
CDR3aa: ASSALTSGPSANTGELF

v_gene: TRBV4-3
CDR3aa: ASSQPPAGEQF

v_gene: TRBV19
CDR3aa: ASTLLPGRNEQF

v_gene: TRBV4-2
CDR3aa: ASSQDWWGLAETSSTDTQY

v_gene: TRBV2
CDR3aa: ASSVGQGYGYT

v_gene: TRBV7-3
CDR3aa: ASSLSGGAYEQY

v_gene: TRBV28
CDR3aa: ASSPRTSSSYEQY

v_gene: TRBV7-8
CDR3aa: ASSSVGQAFSGNTIY

v_gene: TRBV7-9
CDR3aa: ASSLDSTQY

v_gene: TRBV14
CDR3aa: ASSIKREGETQY